This T cell receptor (beta chain) came from a study of vaccination and CD4 T cells after COVID-19. Comment on this clonotype: The antigen is unknown.

Treatment meaning: roughly ten-day PBMC culture with coronavirus spike peptide pools or control peptides (ViraFEST assay). Using peptide pools, antigen-specific T cells were expanded in ViraFEST before TCRs were sequenced. Sequencing of cultured CD4+ T cell DNA used the Oncomine TCR Beta short-read assay. Each CDR3 protein is one row after TCRdb ran MiXCR on the PCR reads. The data contain 15,000 to 18,000 distinct CDR3 sequences, 42% of them singletons. CDR1 is SGHTA, CDR2 FQGNSA, per germline. The CDR3 has 15 residues. The V gene end was trimmed by 6 bases and the J gene end by 5 bases; junction bases not matched to a gene: 12.

The J gene is TRBJ2-7, the V gene TRBV7-2, with TRBD2 identical over 8 bases. Sequencing was performed on cultured CD4+ T cells from blood. This receptor was obtained from a human donor with COVID-19. CDR3 coding DNA: TGTGCCAGCAGGCCGCCTACCAGCGGGGGCCACGAGCAGTACTTC. This gives the protein CASRPPTSGGHEQYF.